What follows are 23 T cell receptor beta chains derived from one specimen sequenced in a study of T cell responses to AZD1222 COVID-19 vaccine. Sequencing used immunoSEQ multiplex PCR; TCRdb keeps in-frame clones, though not all of them. The sample records around 130,000 clones, roughly 87% being singletons. This specimen was peripheral blood, taken 28 days after the second AZD1222 dose. These receptors originate from an adult who received the AZD1222 COVID-19 vaccine.

This chain joins TRBV4-2 and TRBJ1-5, with D tentatively TRBD1 (6 bases). The CDR3 spans 16 residues. Germline lookup yields CDR1 LGHNA and CDR2 YNFKEQ. With 1 base removed from V and 7 bases from J, the gap between germline ends came to 17 bases. The CDR3 region is CASSQGSQGFRQPQHF. The DNA of the CDR3 is TGTGCCAGCAGCCAAGGTTCCCAGGGGTTCAGGCAGCCCCAGCATTTT.

The V and J genes are TRBV7-9 and TRBJ2-1; TRBD2 matches at 9 bases. The V segment lost 1 base and the J segment 5 bases; nucleotides outside the gene matches: 0. The CDR3 is made up of 14 amino acids. Germline V gives CDR1 SEHNR, CDR2 FQNEAQ (reference sequence). Here the CDR3 reads CASSLGTSDNEQFF. The CDR3, as DNA: TGTGCCAGCAGCTTAGGGACTAGCGACAATGAGCAGTTCTTC. The complete variable domain, with remaining parts taken from reference TRBV7-9 and TRBJ2-1, reads DTGVSQNPRHKITKRGQNVTFRCDPISEHNRLYWYRQTLGQGPEFLTYFQNEAQLEKSRLLSDRFSAERPKGSFSTLEIQRTEQGDSAMYLCASSLGTSDNEQFFGPGTRLTVL.

The J gene is TRBJ1-1, the V gene TRBV4-2; D is perhaps TRBD1 (5 bases). CDR3 length: 12 amino acids. The V end lost 4 bases, the J end lost 10 bases, and 13 bases lay between the germline ends. Per germline, CDR1 LGHNA and CDR2 YNFKEQ. The CDR3 here is CASSPSGDGAFF. Written as DNA, the CDR3 is TGTGCCAGCAGCCCTTCGGGGGACGGAGCTTTCTTT.

The chain employs TRBV6-5 and TRBJ1-5; TRBD1 matches at 7 bases. The junction had 5 bases not matched to a gene; V was cut back by 6 bases and J by 0 bases. The CDR3 totals 15 residues. Germline CDR1 reads MNHEY; CDR2 reads SVGAGI. This chain's CDR3 is CASRPQGYSNQPQHF. CDR3 nucleotides: TGTGCCAGCAGGCCACAGGGGTATAGCAATCAGCCCCAGCATTTT.

This sequence joins TRBV19 and TRBJ1-1; D unclear. Germline V gene data show CDR1 as LNHDA and CDR2 as SQIVND (reference sequence). This CDR3 contains 14 residues. With 8 bases removed from V and 1 base from J, the gap between germline ends came to 14 bases. The CDR3 sequence is CASRLKVGNTEAFF. CDR3 nucleotide sequence: TGTGCCAGTCGCCTGAAGGTCGGGAACACTGAAGCTTTCTTT.

This chain connects TRBV19 to TRBJ2-1; D is undetermined. This CDR3 region has 16 residues. Germline V gene lookup returns CDR1 LNHDA and CDR2 SQIVND (reference sequence). Trimming pared 1 base from V and 0 bases from J, leaving 10 bases between. The CDR3 protein is CASSIGQAPSYNEQFF. The CDR3, as DNA: TGTGCCAGTAGTATAGGCCAGGCGCCCTCCTACAATGAGCAGTTCTTC.

CDR3: CASKLAGGYNEQFF. The CDR3 nucleotides read TGTGCCAGCAAACTAGCGGGAGGGTACAATGAGCAGTTCTTC. The chain employs TRBV6-5 and TRBJ2-1; TRBD2 matches 13 bases. Looked up from germline, CDR1 is MNHEY and CDR2 is SVGAGI. The CDR3 totals 14 residues. The J segment lost 4 bases and the V segment lost 7 bases, leaving 1 base of the junction unmatched.

This chain connects TRBV11-2 to TRBJ1-5; 7 nucleotides line up with TRBD1. CDR1 is SGHAT and CDR2 is FQNNGV in the germline V gene. The CDR3 has 15 residues. The V gene end was trimmed by 1 base and the J gene end by 6 bases; junction bases not matched to a gene: 6. CDR3 in DNA: TGTGCCAGCAGCTTAGGGACAGGTATGGGTCAGCCCCAGCATTTT. Translation gives CASSLGTGMGQPQHF.

The J gene is TRBJ2-3, the V gene TRBV3-1 (or the pseudogene TRBV3-2); TRBD2 aligns across 8 bases. The CDR3 is 18 residues long. V was clipped by 4 bases and J by 0 bases; unmatched bases: 12. Germline V gene sequence: CDR1 LGHDT, CDR2 YNNKEL (reference sequence). This chain's CDR3 is CASSPKEDSGTSTDTQYF. The CDR3 DNA is TGTGCCAGCAGCCCTAAAGAGGATAGCGGGACTAGCACAGATACGCAGTATTTT.

The J gene is TRBJ1-1, the V gene TRBV18; perhaps TRBD1 as D (6 bases). The CDR3 length is 14 residues. Between the trimmed V and J ends, which lost 6 bases and 5 bases, there was a span of 16 bases. Germline V gene sequence: CDR1 KGHSH, CDR2 LQKENI. DNA for the CDR3: TGTGCCAGCTCCGCTGAAGGGGGGGGAACTGAAGCTTTCTTT. This sequence encodes CASSAEGGGTEAFF.

The chain couples TRBV2 to TRBJ2-2; 7 positions agree with TRBD1. The CDR3 contains 15 residues. The ends lost 4 bases at V and 7 bases at J; junction bases unmatched: 9. CDR1 SNHLY and CDR2 FYNNEI come from the germline V gene. CDR3: CASSAGQVGSGELFF. CDR3 sequence (DNA): TGTGCCAGCAGTGCCGGACAGGTTGGGAGCGGGGAGCTGTTTTTT.

This chain links TRBV3-1 (or the pseudogene TRBV3-2) with TRBJ2-7; 7 bases map to TRBD1. The V and J ends lost 4 bases and 0 bases, in that order; junction bases with no gene match: 6. This CDR3 has 15 residues. Germline-derived CDR1 and CDR2 are LGHDT and YNNKEL (reference sequence). The CDR3 sequence is CASSLPGQPSYEQYF. CDR3 nucleotides: TGTGCCAGCAGCCTACCGGGACAGCCCTCCTACGAGCAGTACTTC.

The V call is TRBV19, the J call TRBJ2-2, with D hard to call. Germline V CDR1 and CDR2: LNHDA, SQIVND (reference sequence). The germline V and J ends were trimmed by 5 bases and 0 bases, with 10 bases remaining between them. The CDR3 consists of 15 residues. The DNA for the CDR3 is TGTGCCAGTAGTCCCTCCCTAGCGAACACCGGGGAGCTGTTTTTT. Translating gives CASSPSLANTGELFF.

The V call is TRBV18, the J call TRBJ1-1; 10 bases fit TRBD1. The V segment lost 2 bases and the J segment 1 base; nucleotides outside the gene matches: 10. This CDR3 spans 18 amino acids. Germline values: CDR1 KGHSH, CDR2 LQKENI. CDR3: CASSPIDRGRFGNTEAFF. The DNA of the CDR3 is TGTGCCAGCTCACCAATAGACAGGGGGCGATTTGGGAACACTGAAGCTTTCTTT.

Only one count was recorded for this clone. V is TRBV15 and J is TRBJ1-5; D unresolved. V was trimmed by 4 bases and J by 5 bases, leaving 9 bases between them. Germline V gene data show CDR1 as LNHNV and CDR2 as YYDKDF (reference sequence). CDR3 size: 13 residues. Here the CDR3 reads CATSIGSDQPQHF. CDR3 nucleotide sequence: TGTGCCACCAGCATTGGGTCAGATCAGCCCCAGCATTTT.

The chain couples TRBV12-5 to TRBJ2-1; a weak D match, TRBD1 (5 bases). Trimming stripped 7 bases from V and 6 bases from J, with 16 bases between. The germline CDR1 and CDR2 sequences are LGHNT and FRNRAP. CDR3 length equals 14 residues. CDR3 residues: CASVPGHVGNEQFF. CDR3 in DNA: TGTGCTAGTGTTCCTGGACATGTGGGCAATGAGCAGTTCTTC. The entire variable domain, with the rest obtained from reference TRBV12-5 and TRBJ2-1, is as follows: DARVTQTPRHKVTEMGQEVTMRCQPILGHNTVFWYRQTMMQGLELLAYFRNRAPLDDSGMPKDRFSAEMPDATLATLKIQPSEPRDSAVYFCASVPGHVGNEQFFGPGTRLTVL.

The V gene is TRBV6-5, the J gene TRBJ1-5, with no clear D. Trimming cost V 8 bases and J 0 bases, with 8 bases left between them. The CDR3 sequence is 13 residues long. CDR1 is MNHEY and CDR2 is SVGAGI in the germline V gene. This CDR3 reads CASWGVSNQPQHF. DNA of the CDR3: TGTGCCAGCTGGGGAGTTAGCAATCAGCCCCAGCATTTT.

This chain connects TRBV10-1 to TRBJ2-2; D is perhaps TRBD1 (6 bases). Looked up from germline, CDR1 is WNHNN and CDR2 is SYGVQD (reference sequence). Between the trimmed V and J ends, which lost 5 bases and 4 bases, there was a span of 11 bases. CDR3 size: 14 residues. The CDR3 DNA reads TGCGCCAGCAGTCCAGGACAGTCCACCGGGGAGCTGTTTTTT. Its translation: CASSPGQSTGELFF.

About this clone: The same CDR3 is also encoded by other DNA sequences in this sample. The chain recombines TRBV3-1 (or the pseudogene TRBV3-2) with TRBJ1-5, with unresolved D. V was clipped by 5 bases and J by 2 bases, with 10 bases between them. The CDR3 covers 14 residues. Per germline, CDR1 LGHDT and CDR2 YNNKEL (reference sequence). The DNA of the CDR3 is TGTGCCAGCAGCGGAGGACGGGGCAATCAGCCCCAGCATTTT. Translated: CASSGGRGNQPQHF.

The genes are TRBV5-1 and TRBJ1-4; D gene unclear. In germline, CDR1 is SGHRS, CDR2 YFSETQ. The CDR3 extends over 15 amino acids. V lost 0 bases to trimming and J lost 4 bases, with 10 bases between them. CDR3 bases: TGCGCCAGCAGCTTGGATGGCGGCCGTAATGAAAAACTGTTTTTT. This gives the protein CASSLDGGRNEKLFF.

This chain joins TRBV18 and TRBJ1-1; 7 nucleotides line up with TRBD1. With V trimmed by 0 bases and J by 1 base, 8 bases remained unmatched. The CDR3 runs to 17 residues. Germline lookup yields CDR1 KGHSH and CDR2 LQKENI. The CDR3 region has the DNA TGTGCCAGCTCACCACCGACAGGGATGTGGGCGAACACTGAAGCTTTCTTT. This sequence encodes CASSPPTGMWANTEAFF.

The rearrangement uses TRBV27 and TRBJ2-5, with TRBD2 matching 7 bases. Germline V gene data show CDR1 as MNHEY and CDR2 as SMNVEV (reference sequence). With V trimmed by 5 bases and J by 4 bases, 7 bases remained unmatched. CDR3 size: 14 residues. The DNA of the CDR3 is TGTGCCAGCAGTCTACAGCGGGGACGAGAGACCCAGTACTTC. Translation gives CASSLQRGRETQYF.

In DNA, the CDR3 is TGTGCCAGTAGCGTCTTACAGGGGACTAATGAAAAACTGTTTTTT. This gives the protein CASSVLQGTNEKLFF. V usage is TRBV19 and J usage is TRBJ1-4; 7 bases line up with TRBD1. CDR1 is LNHDA and CDR2 is SQIVND in the germline V gene (reference sequence). CDR3 size: 15 residues. The trim removed 6 bases at V and 2 bases at J, leaving 6 bases unmatched.